What follows is one TCR beta chain and its context. The CDR3 runs 16 residues. V was clipped by 6 bases and J by 0 bases; unmatched bases: 9. The germline V gene has CDR1 MNHNY and CDR2 SVGAGI (reference sequence). The data stem from a study of T cell changes during pregnancy in multiple sclerosis. The method was immunoSEQ multiplex PCR; TCRdb's version includes in-frame clones alone and lacks a portion of them. The table records 37,000 or so clones, about nine tenths of them present only once. Here the sequenced sample was CD4+ T cells from peripheral blood mononuclear cells, taken in the second trimester of pregnancy. The chain carries TRBV6-6 and TRBJ1-1; 8 nucleotides line up with TRBD1. This receptor was identified in a female donor in good health, enrolled as a control in a pregnancy study. The DNA of the CDR3 is TGTGCCAGCAGCCCGCGGACAGGGTTAATGAACACTGAAGCTTTCTTT. The encoded protein is CASSPRTGLMNTEAFF.